Following are 28 T cell receptor beta chains from one sample sequenced in a study of T cells in women clearing cervical HPV infection. Sequenced by immunoSEQ multiplex PCR; TCRdb stores in-frame clones only, minus some. The listing records 25,000 to 35,000 clones. The sample comprised blood buffy coat. These receptors all come from a woman aged 18 to 75 with a cervical HPV16 infection that either progressed to CIN3+ or cleared (not recorded which).

In regard to this clone: The missing CDR3 end, 3 residues past where the read stops, is filled in from the germline J gene. The chain carries TRBV28 and TRBJ1-2, with D maybe TRBD1 (5 bases). CDR1 and CDR2 (germline): MDHEN, SYDVKM. This CDR3 comprises 13 residues. Trimming pared 5 bases from V and 4 bases from J, leaving 11 bases between. CDR3 region: CASSRGEGYGYTF. The sequenced CDR3 bases are TGTGCCAGCAGTCGGGGGGAGGGCTATGGC.

In the case of this clone: The read ends 3 residues early relative to the CDR3; the germline J gene fills the gap. The rearrangement uses TRBV20-1 and TRBJ2-3; 10 bases align to TRBD2. CDR1 DFQATT and CDR2 SNEGSKA come from the germline V gene (reference sequence). V lost 6 bases to trimming and J lost 7 bases; unmatched junction nucleotides: 7. This CDR3 region has 13 residues. CDR3 DNA, as far as it was read: TGCAGTGCCCGTGAGCGGGAGGGTTATACG. It specifies CSAREREGYT. The whole CDR3 sequence reads CSAREREGYTQYF.

On this clone: The read gets to within 3 residues of the CDR3 end, and the germline J gene fills in the rest. The rearrangement uses TRBV7-3 and TRBJ1-1; D is ambiguous. Germline values: CDR1 SGHTA, CDR2 FQGTGA. The CDR3 is 13 residues long. V lost 5 bases, J lost 0 bases, and 7 bases lay in between. The CDR3 here is CASSAGMNTEAFF. The sequenced part of the CDR3 DNA is TGTGCCAGCAGCGCAGGAATGAACACTGAA. Looking up the rest from reference TRBV7-3 and TRBJ1-1 gives the full variable domain: GAGVSQTPSNKVTEKGKYVELRCDPISGHTALYWYRQSLGQGPEFLIYFQGTGAADDSGLPNDRFFAVRPEGSVSTLKIQRTERGDSAVYLCASSAGMNTEAFFGQGTRLTVV.

Turning to this clone: The sequenced fragment ends 3 residues before the CDR3 boundary, so the rest is inferred from the germline J gene. The rearrangement links TRBV6-1 to TRBJ1-6; 11 nucleotides match TRBD1. Germline V gene sequence: CDR1 MNHNS, CDR2 SASEGT. The CDR3 sequence is 16 residues long. The junction had 9 bases not matched to a gene; V was cut back by 4 bases and J by 10 bases. The chain's CDR3 is CASSGTSGTGGSPLHF. The DNA read from the CDR3 is TGTGCCAGCAGTGGGACCTCCGGGACAGGGGGATCACCC.

The CDR3 loop reads CASSEQRRLPDTQYF. The sequenced CDR3 bases are TGTGCCAGCAGTGAACAAAGGAGACTCCCAGATACG. V is TRBV6-1 and J is TRBJ2-3; D remains unclear. The CDR3 goes on 3 residues after the read ends, and that part is filled in from the germline J gene. The V gene lost 2 bases and the J gene lost 4 bases, with 13 bases spanning the gap. The CDR3 runs 15 residues. Germline loops: CDR1 MNHNS, CDR2 SASEGT.

As to this clone: With the read ending 3 residues before the CDR3 end, the germline J gene is used to fill in that end. The V and J genes are TRBV2 and TRBJ1-1; possible D gene TRBD1, 5 bases. This CDR3 contains 15 residues. Germline V gene sequence: CDR1 SNHLY, CDR2 FYNNEI. The CDR3 DNA, read in part, is TGTGCCAGCAGCGATACTAGCGGGGCTCTTGAGGAG. Its translation: CASSDTSGALEE. The complete CDR3 sequence is CASSDTSGALEEAFF.

CDR3: CASSTGGPPYEQYF. The CDR3 bases that were read are TGTGCCAGCAGTACGGGCGGGCCCCCCTACGAG. The V gene is TRBV28, the J gene TRBJ2-7, with D tentatively TRBD2 (5 bases). The observed sequence ends 3 residues before the CDR3 terminus, with the missing tail filled in from the germline J gene. Looked up from germline, CDR1 is MDHEN and CDR2 is SYDVKM. This CDR3 is built from 14 residues. The V end was cut by 5 bases, the J end by 2 bases, with 13 bases between.

Comments on this clone: The read ends 3 residues early relative to the CDR3; the germline J gene fills the gap. The chain joins TRBV5-1 to TRBJ2-2; tentatively, D is TRBD1 (5 bases). This CDR3 region has 15 residues. The germline CDR1 and CDR2 sequences are SGHRS and YFSETQ. This CDR3 reads CASSLGGRNNEKLFF. The part of the CDR3 DNA that was read is TGCGCCAGCAGCTTGGGGGGCCGGAATAATGAAAAG.

About this clone: The read finishes 3 residues shy of the CDR3 end, and the germline J gene is used to complete it. The chain is built from TRBV7-9 and TRBJ2-2; D gene ambiguous. The CDR3 length is 13 residues. V was clipped by 3 bases and J by 4 bases, with 6 bases between them. Germline values: CDR1 SEHNR, CDR2 FQNEAQ (reference sequence). CDR3 protein: CASSLIGTGELFF. The sequenced CDR3 bases are TGTGCCAGCAGCTTGATCGGCACCGGGGAG.

About this clone itself: The read halts 3 residues ahead of the CDR3 end, with the missing end drawn from the germline J gene. This chain connects TRBV20-1 to TRBJ1-2; TRBD1 is a possible D gene (6 bases). Per germline, CDR1 DFQATT and CDR2 SNEGSKA (reference sequence). CDR3 length: 14 amino acids. Deletions cut 6 bases from V and 1 base from J, with 15 bases between. This CDR3 is CSAKEAGVNYGYTF. Partial CDR3 DNA: TGCAGTGCCAAGGAGGCAGGGGTTAACTATGGC.

A note on this clone: The read ends 3 residues shy of where the CDR3 ends; the end is completed using the germline J gene. The genes are TRBV7-3 and TRBJ2-4, with TRBD1 matching 7 bases. V gave up 5 bases and J gave up 0 bases; unmatched junction bases: 10. This CDR3 has 17 amino acids. Germline CDR1 and CDR2: SGHTA and FQGTGA. CDR3 DNA, as far as it was read: TGTGCCAGCAGCCGGAACAGGGGTCATAGAGCCAAAAACATT. Encoded protein: CASSRNRGHRAKNI. The full CDR3 protein reads CASSRNRGHRAKNIQYF.

Worth noting for this clone: The read ends 3 residues before the CDR3 terminus; that terminus is restored from the germline J gene. The chain recombines TRBV14 with TRBJ2-1; D possibly corresponds to TRBD2 (6 bases). Trimming removed 0 bases from V and 0 bases from J, with 18 bases in between. Germline CDR1 is SGHDN and CDR2 is FVKESK. This CDR3 spans 19 amino acids. The CDR3 is CASSQEVSSALSSYNEQFF. CDR3 DNA (partial): TGTGCCAGCAGCCAAGAGGTGTCTAGCGCTTTGAGCTCCTACAATGAG.

Points on this clone: The read gets to within 3 residues of the CDR3 end, and the germline J gene fills in the rest. The V call is TRBV30, the J call TRBJ1-3; no definite D call. This CDR3 spans 16 amino acids. CDR1 and CDR2 from the germline V gene are GTSNPN and SVGIG (reference sequence). The V end was cut by 0 bases, the J end by 1 base, with 13 bases between. CDR3 region: CAWSVPPEQSGNTIYF. The CDR3 DNA, read in part, is TGTGCCTGGAGTGTACCTCCCGAACAGTCTGGAAACACC.

Comment on this clone: Read data end 3 residues before the CDR3 end; the end is taken from the germline J gene. V is TRBV19 and J is TRBJ2-7; TRBD1 matches 7 bases. Losses at the gene ends were 5 bases for V and 2 bases for J; bases not matched to a gene: 6. Germline V gene lookup returns CDR1 LNHDA and CDR2 SQIVND (reference sequence). The CDR3 totals 14 residues. The CDR3 loop reads CASSPRTGTYEQYF. The part of the CDR3 DNA that was read is TGTGCCAGTAGTCCCCGGACAGGTACCTACGAG.

Turning to this clone: The read terminates 3 residues before the CDR3 end, so the remaining end is supplied by the germline J gene. The genes are TRBV19 and TRBJ1-2; TRBD1 might be the D (6 bases). The V gene lost 3 bases and the J gene lost 2 bases, with 10 bases spanning the gap. In germline, CDR1 is LNHDA, CDR2 SQIVND (reference sequence). This CDR3 has 14 amino acids. The CDR3 protein is CASSIGGRNYGYTF. The CDR3 bases that were read are TGTGCCAGTAGTATCGGGGGGCGGAACTATGGC. The full variable domain, with the rest looked up from reference TRBV19 and TRBJ1-2, is DGGITQSPKYLFRKEGQNVTLSCEQNLNHDAMYWYRQDPGQGLRLIYYSQIVNDFQKGDIAEGYSVSREKKESFPLTVTSAQKNPTAFYLCASSIGGRNYGYTFGSGTRLTVV.

About this clone itself: The CDR3 end is not reached by the read, which stops 3 residues before it; the germline J gene fills it in. This chain links TRBV20-1 with TRBJ2-7; possible D gene TRBD1, 6 bases. Trimming cost V 2 bases and J 1 base, with 15 bases left between them. CDR3 size: 15 residues. Germline values: CDR1 DFQATT, CDR2 SNEGSKA (reference sequence). This CDR3 reads CSARHTGTPSYEQYF. CDR3 DNA (partial): TGCAGTGCTAGACATACCGGGACACCGTCCTACGAG.

As regards this clone: The CDR3 end is not reached by the read, which stops 3 residues before it; the germline J gene fills it in. The rearrangement uses TRBV20-1 and TRBJ1-4; no definite D call. Germline V gene lookup returns CDR1 DFQATT and CDR2 SNEGSKA (reference sequence). The CDR3 runs 18 residues. V shed 0 bases and J shed 0 bases, with 17 bases lying between them. The CDR3 spells CSARDNSWQASTNEKLFF. The covered CDR3 bases are TGCAGTGCTAGAGATAACTCTTGGCAGGCCTCAACTAATGAAAAA.

Details on this clone: The CDR3 end lies 3 residues beyond the end of the read and is filled in from the germline J gene. The V and J genes are TRBV20-1 and TRBJ2-1, with 13 positions matching TRBD2. Germline assignment: CDR1 DFQATT and CDR2 SNEGSKA (reference sequence). Unmatched junction bases numbered 5, after V lost 3 bases and J lost 9 bases. The CDR3 is 14 amino acids. The sequenced part of the CDR3 DNA is TGCAGTGCTAGGGGGACTAGCGGGGTATCTGAG. Its translation is CSARGTSGVSE. In full, the CDR3 is CSARGTSGVSEQFF.

In the case of this clone: The read halts 3 residues ahead of the CDR3 end, with the missing end drawn from the germline J gene. The genes are TRBV11-1 and TRBJ2-3; 10 positions match TRBD2. J gave up 6 bases and V 3 bases, and 6 bases lay outside the gene matches. CDR3 size: 15 residues. Germline V gives CDR1 SGHAT, CDR2 FQDESV (reference sequence). This CDR3 is CASSLQREGFDTQYF. The sequenced part of the CDR3 DNA is TGTGCCAGCAGCTTGCAGCGGGAGGGGTTCGATACG.

As to this clone: The missing CDR3 end, 3 residues past where the read stops, is filled in from the germline J gene. V usage is TRBV7-3 and J usage is TRBJ1-1, with D possibly matching TRBD1 (5 bases). The CDR3 runs to 14 residues. The V gene lost 5 bases and the J gene lost 5 bases, with 15 bases spanning the gap. The germline V gene encodes CDR1 SGHTA and CDR2 FQGTGA. The CDR3 bases that were read are TGTGCCAGCAGCAATGGGAGGGGTCGGACTGAA. This gives the protein CASSNGRGRTE. The full CDR3 is CASSNGRGRTEAFF.

In regard to this clone: Coverage ceases 3 residues before the CDR3 finishes, and the germline J gene fills in the end. The chain combines TRBV20-1 with TRBJ1-1, with D uncertain. The CDR3 is 13 residues long. Germline lookup yields CDR1 DFQATT and CDR2 SNEGSKA (reference sequence). With 6 bases removed from V and 3 bases from J, the gap between germline ends came to 14 bases. CDR3 region: CSAPVPLDTEAFF. The part of the CDR3 DNA that was read is TGCAGTGCCCCGGTGCCCTTGGACACTGAA.

With regard to this clone: The CDR3 end lies 3 residues beyond the end of the read and is filled in from the germline J gene. The chain is built from TRBV10-2 and TRBJ2-5, with D uncertain. The CDR3 is 13 amino acids. The V gene's germline CDR1 is WSHSY and CDR2 SAAADI. V lost 5 bases and J 5 bases, leaving 12 bases between the germline ends. The CDR3 sequence is CASSQVYRETQYF. CDR3 DNA, as far as it was read: TGCGCCAGCAGTCAGGTGTATAGGGAGACC.

Regarding this clone: The CDR3 end falls 3 residues outside the read, so it is completed with the germline J gene. V gene TRBV6-1 combines with J gene TRBJ1-5; possibly TRBD1 for D (6 bases). This CDR3 has 15 amino acids. Trimming cost V 2 bases and J 7 bases, with 15 bases left between them. CDR1 and CDR2 from the germline V gene are MNHNS and SASEGT. The sequenced part of the CDR3 DNA is TGTGCCAGCAGTGAACAAACAGGGAGTGGGCAGCCC. Translating gives CASSEQTGSGQP. The entire CDR3 protein reads CASSEQTGSGQPQHF.

Concerning this clone itself: The CDR3 extends 3 residues past the end of the read, so its final part is completed from the germline J gene. The chain uses TRBV7-6 and TRBJ1-2, with 12 bases matching TRBD1. Germline assignment: CDR1 SGHVS and CDR2 FNYEAQ. The CDR3 sequence is 15 residues long. This CDR3 reads CASSFPGTGGHDYTF. CDR3 DNA (partial): TGTGCCAGCAGCTTTCCGGGGACAGGGGGCCATGAC.

On this clone itself: The CDR3 is cut off 3 residues early in the read; its end comes from the germline J gene. This chain connects TRBV11-2 to TRBJ1-1; D perhaps matches TRBD1 (5 bases). The CDR3 runs to 15 residues. The germline V gene has CDR1 SGHAT and CDR2 FQNNGV. The sequenced CDR3 bases are TGTGCCAGCAGCTTAGATTGGGGCAAAGATAAGGAT. It translates to CASSLDWGKDKD. The whole CDR3 reads CASSLDWGKDKDAFF.

Turning to this clone: Read sequence stops 3 residues before the CDR3 end, and the germline J gene provides the missing end. The sample carries other DNA sequences with the same CDR3. This chain joins TRBV12-5 and TRBJ1-2, with unresolved D. CDR3 size: 12 residues. In germline, CDR1 is LGHNT, CDR2 FRNRAP. The sequenced CDR3 bases are TGTGCTAGTGGCTTAAGCGGCCGGGGC. It is translated as CASGLSGRG. The full CDR3 sequence reads CASGLSGRGYTF.

Comments on this clone: The read falls 3 residues short of the CDR3 end, and the missing part is taken from the germline J gene. The chain couples TRBV4-2 to TRBJ2-3; D possibly corresponds to TRBD1 (5 bases). Germline V CDR1 and CDR2: LGHNA, YNFKEQ. The CDR3 contains 18 residues. Trimming cost V 1 base and J 2 bases, with 19 bases left between them. CDR3 DNA (partial): TGTGCCAGCAGCCAAGGTTTTAGGGGCGCAGGCCTCACAGATACG. This codes for CASSQGFRGAGLTDT. The complete CDR3 sequence is CASSQGFRGAGLTDTQYF.

With respect to this clone: The sequence runs out 3 residues before the end of the CDR3; the remainder is reconstructed from the germline J gene. V and J are TRBV5-6 and TRBJ1-2, with TRBD1 matching over 7 bases. The CDR3 extends over 15 amino acids. In germline, CDR1 is SGHDT, CDR2 YYEEEE. Trimming at V came to 0 bases and at J to 4 bases, leaving 6 bases not matched to a gene. Partial CDR3 DNA: TGTGCCAGCAGCTTGGCGTCAGGGGGTGGCTATGGC. It specifies CASSLASGGGYG. The whole CDR3 region reads CASSLASGGGYGYTF.